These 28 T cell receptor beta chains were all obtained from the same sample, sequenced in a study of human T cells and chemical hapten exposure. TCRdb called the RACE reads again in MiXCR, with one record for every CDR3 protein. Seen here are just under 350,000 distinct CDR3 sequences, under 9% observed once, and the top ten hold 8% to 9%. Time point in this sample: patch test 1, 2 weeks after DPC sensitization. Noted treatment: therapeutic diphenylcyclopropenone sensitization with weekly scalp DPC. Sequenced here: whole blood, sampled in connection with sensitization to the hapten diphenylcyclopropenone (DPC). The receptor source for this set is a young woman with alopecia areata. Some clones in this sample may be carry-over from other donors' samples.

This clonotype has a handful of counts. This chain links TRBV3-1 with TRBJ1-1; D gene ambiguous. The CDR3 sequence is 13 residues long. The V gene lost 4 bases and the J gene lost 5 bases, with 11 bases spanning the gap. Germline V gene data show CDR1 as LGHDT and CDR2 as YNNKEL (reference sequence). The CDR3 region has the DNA TGTGCCAGCAGCCGTGGGGAAGGAACTGAAGCTTTCTTT. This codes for CASSRGEGTEAFF.

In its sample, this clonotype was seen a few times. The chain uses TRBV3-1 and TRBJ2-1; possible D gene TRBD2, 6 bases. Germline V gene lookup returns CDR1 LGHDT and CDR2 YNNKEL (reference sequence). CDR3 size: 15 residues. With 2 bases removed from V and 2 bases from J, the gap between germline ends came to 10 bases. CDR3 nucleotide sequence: TGTGCCAGCAGCCAATACGGCGGGGCCTACAATGAGCAGTTCTTC. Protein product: CASSQYGGAYNEQFF.

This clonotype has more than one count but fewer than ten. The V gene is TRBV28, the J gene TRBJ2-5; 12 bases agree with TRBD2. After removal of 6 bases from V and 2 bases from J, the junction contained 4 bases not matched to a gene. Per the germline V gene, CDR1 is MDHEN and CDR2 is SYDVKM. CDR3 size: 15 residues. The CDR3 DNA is TGTGCCAGCAGCCACGGGACTAGCGGGCAAGAGACCCAGTACTTC. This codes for CASSHGTSGQETQYF. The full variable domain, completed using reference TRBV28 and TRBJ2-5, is DVKVTQSSRYLVKRTGEKVFLECVQDMDHENMFWYRQDPGLGLRLIYFSYDVKMKEKGDIPEGYSVSREKKERFSLILESASTNQTSMYLCASSHGTSGQETQYFGPGTRLLVL.

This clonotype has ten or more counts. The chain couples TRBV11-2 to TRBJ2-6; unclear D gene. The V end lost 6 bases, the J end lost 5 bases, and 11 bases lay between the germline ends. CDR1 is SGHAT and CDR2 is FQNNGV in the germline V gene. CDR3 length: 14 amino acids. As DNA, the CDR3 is TGTGCCAGCAGAGACATACGCTGGGCCAACGTCCTGACTTTC. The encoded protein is CASRDIRWANVLTF.

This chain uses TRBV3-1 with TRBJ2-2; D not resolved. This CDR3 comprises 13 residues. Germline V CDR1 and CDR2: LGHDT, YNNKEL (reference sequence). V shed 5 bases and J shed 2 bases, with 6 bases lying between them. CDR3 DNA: TGTGCCAGCAGCATAGGTAACACCGGGGAGCTGTTTTTT. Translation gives CASSIGNTGELFF.

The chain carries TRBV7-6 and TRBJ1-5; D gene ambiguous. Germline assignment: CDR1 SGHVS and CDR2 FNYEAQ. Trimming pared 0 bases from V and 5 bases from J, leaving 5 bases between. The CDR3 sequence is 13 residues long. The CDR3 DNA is TGTGCCAGCAGCTTAGCGGTTCATCAGCCCCAGCATTTT. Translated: CASSLAVHQPQHF.

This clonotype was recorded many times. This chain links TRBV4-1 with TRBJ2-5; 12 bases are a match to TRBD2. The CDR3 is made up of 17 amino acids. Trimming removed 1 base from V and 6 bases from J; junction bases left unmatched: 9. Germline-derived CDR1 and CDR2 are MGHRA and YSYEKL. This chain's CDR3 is CASSQGLAGARMQTQYF. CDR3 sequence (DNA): TGCGCCAGCAGCCAAGGACTAGCGGGGGCCAGAATGCAGACCCAGTACTTC.

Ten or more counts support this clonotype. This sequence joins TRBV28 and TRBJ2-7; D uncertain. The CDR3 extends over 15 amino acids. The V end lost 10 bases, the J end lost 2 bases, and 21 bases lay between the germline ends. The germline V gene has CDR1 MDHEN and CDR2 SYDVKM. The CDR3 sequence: CATVVLWTAPYEQYF. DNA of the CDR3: TGTGCCACCGTCGTGTTATGGACCGCACCCTACGAGCAGTACTTC.

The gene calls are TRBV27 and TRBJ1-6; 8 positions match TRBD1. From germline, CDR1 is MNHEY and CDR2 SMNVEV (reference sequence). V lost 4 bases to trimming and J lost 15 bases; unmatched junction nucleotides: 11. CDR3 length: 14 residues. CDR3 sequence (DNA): TGTGCCAGCAGTTCCGGACAGGGCTCCCATCACCTCCACTTT. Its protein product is CASSSGQGSHHLHF.

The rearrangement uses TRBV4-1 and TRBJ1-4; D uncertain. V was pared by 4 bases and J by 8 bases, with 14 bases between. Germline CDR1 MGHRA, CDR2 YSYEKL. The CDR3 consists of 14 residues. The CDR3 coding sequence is TGCGCCAGCAGCCCCCGGCCGACCGGGGAAAAACTGTTTTTT. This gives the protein CASSPRPTGEKLFF.

The CDR3: CASSEDYRGYEQYF. The CDR3 DNA sequence: TGTGCCAGCAGTGAAGACTACAGAGGTTACGAGCAGTACTTC. The gene calls are TRBV6-1 and TRBJ2-7; D uncertain. CDR3 length: 14 residues. The V gene's germline CDR1 is MNHNS and CDR2 SASEGT. Trimming took 1 base from V and 4 from J, leaving 11 bases between them.

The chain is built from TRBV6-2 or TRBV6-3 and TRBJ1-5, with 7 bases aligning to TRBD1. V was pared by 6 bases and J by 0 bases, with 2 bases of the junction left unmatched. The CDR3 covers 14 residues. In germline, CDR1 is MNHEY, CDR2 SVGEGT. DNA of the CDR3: TGTGCCAGCAGCAGGGGGAATAGCAATCAGCCCCAGCATTTT. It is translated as CASSRGNSNQPQHF.

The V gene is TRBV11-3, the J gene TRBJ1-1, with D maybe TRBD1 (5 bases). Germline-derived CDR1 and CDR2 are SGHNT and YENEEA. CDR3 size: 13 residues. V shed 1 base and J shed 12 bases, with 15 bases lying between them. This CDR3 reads CASSLGEGLPSFF. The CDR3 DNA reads TGTGCCAGCAGCTTAGGTGAGGGGTTGCCCTCTTTCTTT. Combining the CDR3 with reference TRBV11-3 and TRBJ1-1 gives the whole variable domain EAGVVQSPRYKIIEKKQPVAFWCNPISGHNTLYWYLQNLGQGPELLIRYENEEAVDDSQLPKDRFSAERLKGVDSTLKIQPAELGDSAVYLCASSLGEGLPSFFGQGTRLTVV.

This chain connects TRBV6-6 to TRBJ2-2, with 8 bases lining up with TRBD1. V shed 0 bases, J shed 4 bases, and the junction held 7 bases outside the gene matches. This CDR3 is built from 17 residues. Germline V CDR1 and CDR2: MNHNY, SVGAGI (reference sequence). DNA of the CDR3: TGTGCCAGCAGTTACTCGAAGGCAGGGGGCAGCACCGGGGAGCTGTTTTTT. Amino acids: CASSYSKAGGSTGELFF.

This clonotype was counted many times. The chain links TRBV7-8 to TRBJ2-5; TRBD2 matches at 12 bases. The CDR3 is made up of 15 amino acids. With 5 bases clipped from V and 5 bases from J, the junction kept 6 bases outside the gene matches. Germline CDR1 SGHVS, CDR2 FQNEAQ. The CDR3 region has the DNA TGTGCCAGCAGCCCCCTAACTAGCGGGGGGGAGACCCAGTACTTC. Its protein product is CASSPLTSGGETQYF.

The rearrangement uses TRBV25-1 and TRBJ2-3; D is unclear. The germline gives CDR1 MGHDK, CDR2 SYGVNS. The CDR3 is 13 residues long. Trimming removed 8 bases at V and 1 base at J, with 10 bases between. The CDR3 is CASLTVGTDTQYF. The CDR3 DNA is TGTGCCAGCCTCACGGTGGGCACAGATACGCAGTATTTT.

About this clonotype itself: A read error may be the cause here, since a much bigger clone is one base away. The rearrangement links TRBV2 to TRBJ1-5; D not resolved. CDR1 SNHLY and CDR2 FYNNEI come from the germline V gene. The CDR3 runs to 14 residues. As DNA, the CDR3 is TGTACCAGCAGTGCCGGGAACGCTAATCAGCCCCAGCATTTT. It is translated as CTSSAGNANQPQHF. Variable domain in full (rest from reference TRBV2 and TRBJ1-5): EPEVTQTPSHQVTQMGQEVILRCVPISNHLYFYWYRQILGQKVEFLVSFYNNEISEKSEIFDDQFSVERPDGSNFTLKIRSTKLEDSAMYFCTSSAGNANQPQHFGDGTRLSIL.

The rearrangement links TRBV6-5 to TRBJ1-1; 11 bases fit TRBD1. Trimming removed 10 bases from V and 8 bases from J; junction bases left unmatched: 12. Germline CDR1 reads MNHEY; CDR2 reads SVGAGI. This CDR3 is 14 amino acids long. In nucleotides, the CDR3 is TGTGCCACCAGGCCGGGACAGGGGGACCCGGAAGCTTTCTTT. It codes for CATRPGQGDPEAFF.

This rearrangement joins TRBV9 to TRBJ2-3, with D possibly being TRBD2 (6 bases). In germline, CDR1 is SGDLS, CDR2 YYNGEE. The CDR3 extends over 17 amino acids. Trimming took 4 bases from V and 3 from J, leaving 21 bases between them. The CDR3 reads CASSPILGGRGTDTQYF. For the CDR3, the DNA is TGTGCCAGCAGCCCTATTTTGGGGGGTCGGGGGACAGATACGCAGTATTTT.

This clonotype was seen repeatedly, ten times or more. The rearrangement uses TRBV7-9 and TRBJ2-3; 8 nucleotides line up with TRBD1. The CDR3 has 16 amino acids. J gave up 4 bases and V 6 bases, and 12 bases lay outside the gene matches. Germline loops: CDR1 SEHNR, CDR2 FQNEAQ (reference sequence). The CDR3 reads CASSQRDRSLSDTQYF. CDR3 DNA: TGTGCCAGCAGTCAACGGGACAGGTCCCTTTCAGATACGCAGTATTTT.

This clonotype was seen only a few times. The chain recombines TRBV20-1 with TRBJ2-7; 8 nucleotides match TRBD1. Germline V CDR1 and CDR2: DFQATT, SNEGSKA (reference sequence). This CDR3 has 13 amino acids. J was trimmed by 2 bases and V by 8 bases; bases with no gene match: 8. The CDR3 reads CSSRGTGTYEQYF. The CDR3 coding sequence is TGCAGTTCACGCGGGACAGGAACCTACGAGCAGTACTTC.

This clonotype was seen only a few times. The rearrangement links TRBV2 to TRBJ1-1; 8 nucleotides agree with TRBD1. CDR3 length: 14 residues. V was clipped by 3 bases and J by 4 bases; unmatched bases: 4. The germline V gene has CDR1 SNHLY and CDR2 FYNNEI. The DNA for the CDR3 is TGTGCCAGCAGTGAGTTAGACAGGGGCACTGAAGCTTTCTTT. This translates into CASSELDRGTEAFF. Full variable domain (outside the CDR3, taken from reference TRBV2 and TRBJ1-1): EPEVTQTPSHQVTQMGQEVILRCVPISNHLYFYWYRQILGQKVEFLVSFYNNEISEKSEIFDDQFSVERPDGSNFTLKIRSTKLEDSAMYFCASSELDRGTEAFFGQGTRLTVV.

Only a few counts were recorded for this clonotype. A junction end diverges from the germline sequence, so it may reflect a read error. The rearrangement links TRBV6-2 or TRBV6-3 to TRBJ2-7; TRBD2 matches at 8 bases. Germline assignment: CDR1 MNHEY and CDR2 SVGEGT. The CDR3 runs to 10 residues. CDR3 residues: CASSITSGMF. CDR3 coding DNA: TGTGCCAGCAGTATAACTAGCGGAATGTTC.

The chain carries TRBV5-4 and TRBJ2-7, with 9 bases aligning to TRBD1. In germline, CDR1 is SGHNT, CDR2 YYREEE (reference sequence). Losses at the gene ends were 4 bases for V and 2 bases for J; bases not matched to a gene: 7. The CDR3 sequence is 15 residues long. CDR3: CASSPDRGLAYEQYF. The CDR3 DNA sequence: TGTGCCAGCAGCCCGGACAGGGGACTTGCCTACGAGCAGTACTTC.

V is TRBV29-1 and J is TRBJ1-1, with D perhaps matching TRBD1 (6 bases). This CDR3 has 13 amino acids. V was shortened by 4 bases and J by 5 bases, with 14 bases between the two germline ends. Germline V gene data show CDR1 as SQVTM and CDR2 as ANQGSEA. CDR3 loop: CSVVRGGRTEAFF. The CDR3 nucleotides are TGCAGCGTTGTTAGGGGGGGGAGGACTGAAGCTTTCTTT.

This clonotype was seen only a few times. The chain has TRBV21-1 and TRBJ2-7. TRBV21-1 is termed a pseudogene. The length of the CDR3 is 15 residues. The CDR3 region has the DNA TGTGCCAGCAGCTTTAAAGGTCGGATTAAGGAAGGGCAGTACTTC. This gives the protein CASSFKGRIKEGQYF.

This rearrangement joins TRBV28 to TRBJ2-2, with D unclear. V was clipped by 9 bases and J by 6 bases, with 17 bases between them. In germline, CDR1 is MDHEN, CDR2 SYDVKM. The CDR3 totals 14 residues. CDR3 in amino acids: CASLAQLTAGELFF. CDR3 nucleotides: TGTGCCAGTCTGGCACAGTTGACTGCCGGGGAGCTGTTTTTT.

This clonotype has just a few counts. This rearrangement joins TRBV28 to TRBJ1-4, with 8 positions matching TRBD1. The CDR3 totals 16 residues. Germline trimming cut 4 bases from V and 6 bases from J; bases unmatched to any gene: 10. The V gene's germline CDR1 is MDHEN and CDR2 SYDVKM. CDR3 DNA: TGTGCCAGCAGTTCCCCAGCAGGGGGCGCCGATGAAAAACTGTTTTTT. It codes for CASSSPAGGADEKLFF.